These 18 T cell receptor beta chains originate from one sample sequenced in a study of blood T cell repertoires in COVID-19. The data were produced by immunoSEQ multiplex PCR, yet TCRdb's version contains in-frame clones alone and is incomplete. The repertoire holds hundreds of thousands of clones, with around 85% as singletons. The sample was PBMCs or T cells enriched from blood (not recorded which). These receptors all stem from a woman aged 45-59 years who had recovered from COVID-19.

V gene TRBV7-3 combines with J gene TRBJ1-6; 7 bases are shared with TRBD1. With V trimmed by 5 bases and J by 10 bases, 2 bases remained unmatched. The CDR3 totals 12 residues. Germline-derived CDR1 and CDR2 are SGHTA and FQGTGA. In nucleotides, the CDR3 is TGTGCCAGCAGCACGGGACAGTCACCCCTCCACTTT. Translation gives CASSTGQSPLHF.

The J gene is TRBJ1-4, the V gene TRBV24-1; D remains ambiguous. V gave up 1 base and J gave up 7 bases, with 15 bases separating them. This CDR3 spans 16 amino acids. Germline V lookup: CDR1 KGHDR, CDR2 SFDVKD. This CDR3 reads CATSDFAGDSGEKLFF. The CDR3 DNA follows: TGTGCCACCAGTGATTTTGCCGGGGATAGCGGTGAAAAACTGTTTTTT.

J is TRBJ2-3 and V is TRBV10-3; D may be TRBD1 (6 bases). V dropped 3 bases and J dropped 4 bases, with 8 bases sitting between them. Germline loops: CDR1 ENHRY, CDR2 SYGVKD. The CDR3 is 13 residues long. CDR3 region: CAISDGGADTQYF. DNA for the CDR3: TGTGCCATCAGTGATGGGGGCGCAGATACGCAGTATTTT.

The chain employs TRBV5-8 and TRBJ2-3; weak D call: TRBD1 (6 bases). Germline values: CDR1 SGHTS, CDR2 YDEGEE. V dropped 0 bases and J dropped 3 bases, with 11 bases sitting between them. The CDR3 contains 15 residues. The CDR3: CASSLGRGKTDTQYF. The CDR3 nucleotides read TGTGCCAGCAGCTTGGGCAGGGGAAAGACAGATACGCAGTATTTT.

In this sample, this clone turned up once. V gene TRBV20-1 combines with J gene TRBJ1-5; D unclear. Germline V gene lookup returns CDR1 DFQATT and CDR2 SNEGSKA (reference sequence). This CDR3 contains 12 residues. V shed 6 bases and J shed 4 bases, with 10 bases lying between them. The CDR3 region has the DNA TGCAGTGCCAGTTCGACTAATCAGCCCCAGCATTTT. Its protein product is CSASSTNQPQHF.

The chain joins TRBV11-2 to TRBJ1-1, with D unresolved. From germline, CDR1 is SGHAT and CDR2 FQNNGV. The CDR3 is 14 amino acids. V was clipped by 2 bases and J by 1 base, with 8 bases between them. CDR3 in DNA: TGTGCCAGCAGCTTAACGACGGGGAACACTGAAGCTTTCTTT. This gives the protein CASSLTTGNTEAFF. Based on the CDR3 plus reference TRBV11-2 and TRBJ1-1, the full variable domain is EAGVAQSPRYKIIEKRQSVAFWCNPISGHATLYWYQQILGQGPKLLIQFQNNGVVDDSQLPKDRFSAERLKGVDSTLKIQPAKLEDSAVYLCASSLTTGNTEAFFGQGTRLTVV.

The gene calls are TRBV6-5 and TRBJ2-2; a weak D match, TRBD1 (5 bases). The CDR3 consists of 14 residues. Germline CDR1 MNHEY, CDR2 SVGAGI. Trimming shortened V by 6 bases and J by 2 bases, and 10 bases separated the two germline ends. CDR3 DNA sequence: TGTGCCAGCAGACAGGTATCAAACACCGGGGAGCTGTTTTTT. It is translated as CASRQVSNTGELFF.

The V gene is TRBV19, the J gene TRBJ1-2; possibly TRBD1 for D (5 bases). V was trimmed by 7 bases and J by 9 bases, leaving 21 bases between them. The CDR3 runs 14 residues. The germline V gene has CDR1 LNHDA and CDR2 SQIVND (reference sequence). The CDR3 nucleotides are TGTGCCAGTATGGACCCAGGCGCAGGGAAGAGCTACACCTTC. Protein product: CASMDPGAGKSYTF.

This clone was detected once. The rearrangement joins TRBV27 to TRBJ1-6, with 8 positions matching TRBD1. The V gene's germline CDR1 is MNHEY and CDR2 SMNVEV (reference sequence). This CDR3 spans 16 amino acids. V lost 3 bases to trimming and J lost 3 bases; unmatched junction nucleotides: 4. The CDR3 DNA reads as TGTGCCAGCAGTTTCAGTGGACAGGGCTATAATTCACCCCTCCACTTT. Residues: CASSFSGQGYNSPLHF.

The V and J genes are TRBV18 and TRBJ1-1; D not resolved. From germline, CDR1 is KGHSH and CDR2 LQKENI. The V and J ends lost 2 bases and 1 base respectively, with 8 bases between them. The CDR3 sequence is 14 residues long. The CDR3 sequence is CASSPMGANTEAFF. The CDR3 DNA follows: TGTGCCAGCTCACCAATGGGAGCGAACACTGAAGCTTTCTTT.

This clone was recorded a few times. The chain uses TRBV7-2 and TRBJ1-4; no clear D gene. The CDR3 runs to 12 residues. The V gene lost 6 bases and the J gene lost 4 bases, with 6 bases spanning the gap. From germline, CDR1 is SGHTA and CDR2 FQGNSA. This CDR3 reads CASSRSNEKLFF. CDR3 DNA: TGTGCCAGCAGTCGGAGTAATGAAAAACTGTTTTTT. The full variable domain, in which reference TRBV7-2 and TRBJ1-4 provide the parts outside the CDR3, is GAGVSQSPSNKVTEKGKDVELRCDPISGHTALYWYRQSLGQGLEFLIYFQGNSAPDKSGLPSDRFSAERTGGSVSTLTIQRTQQEDSAVYLCASSRSNEKLFFGSGTQLSVL.

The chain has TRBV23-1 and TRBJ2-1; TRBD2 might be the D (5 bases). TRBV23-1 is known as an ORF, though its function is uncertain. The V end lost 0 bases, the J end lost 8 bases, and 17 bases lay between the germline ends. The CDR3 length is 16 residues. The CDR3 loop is CASSQSTGIPYHEQFF. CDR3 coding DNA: TGCGCCAGCAGTCAATCGACCGGGATACCATACCATGAGCAGTTCTTC.

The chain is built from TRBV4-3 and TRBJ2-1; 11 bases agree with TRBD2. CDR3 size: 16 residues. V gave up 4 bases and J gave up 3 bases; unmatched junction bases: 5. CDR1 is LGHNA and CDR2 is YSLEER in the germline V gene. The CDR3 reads CASSRGTSGRYNEQFF. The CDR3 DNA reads TGCGCCAGCAGCCGAGGGACTAGCGGTCGCTACAATGAGCAGTTCTTC.

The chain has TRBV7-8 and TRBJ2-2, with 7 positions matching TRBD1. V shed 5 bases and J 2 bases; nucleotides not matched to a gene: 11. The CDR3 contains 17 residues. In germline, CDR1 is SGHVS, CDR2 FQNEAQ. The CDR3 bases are TGTGCCAGCAGCCCTAGGGGGCAGGAGGTAAACACCGGGGAGCTGTTTTTT. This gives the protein CASSPRGQEVNTGELFF.

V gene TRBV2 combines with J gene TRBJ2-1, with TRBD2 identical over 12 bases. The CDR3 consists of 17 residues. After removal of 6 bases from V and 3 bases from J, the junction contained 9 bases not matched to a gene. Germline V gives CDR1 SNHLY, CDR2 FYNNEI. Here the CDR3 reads CASSPRTSGMGYNEQFF. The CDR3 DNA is TGTGCCAGCAGCCCTAGGACTAGCGGGATGGGCTACAATGAGCAGTTCTTC.

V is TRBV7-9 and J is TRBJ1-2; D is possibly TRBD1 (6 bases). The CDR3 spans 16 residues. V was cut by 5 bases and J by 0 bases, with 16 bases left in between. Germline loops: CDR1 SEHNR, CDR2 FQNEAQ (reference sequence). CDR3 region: CASSGQSGDSNYGYTF. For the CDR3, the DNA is TGTGCCAGCAGCGGACAGAGCGGGGACTCTAACTATGGCTACACCTTC. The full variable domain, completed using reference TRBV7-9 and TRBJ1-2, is DTGVSQNPRHKITKRGQNVTFRCDPISEHNRLYWYRQTLGQGPEFLTYFQNEAQLEKSRLLSDRFSAERPKGSFSTLEIQRTEQGDSAMYLCASSGQSGDSNYGYTFGSGTRLTVV.

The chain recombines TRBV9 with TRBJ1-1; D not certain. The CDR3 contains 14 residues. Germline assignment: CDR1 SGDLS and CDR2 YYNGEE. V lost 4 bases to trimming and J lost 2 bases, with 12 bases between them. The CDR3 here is CASSLRQANTEAFF. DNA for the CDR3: TGTGCCAGCAGCTTACGGCAGGCTAACACTGAAGCTTTCTTT.

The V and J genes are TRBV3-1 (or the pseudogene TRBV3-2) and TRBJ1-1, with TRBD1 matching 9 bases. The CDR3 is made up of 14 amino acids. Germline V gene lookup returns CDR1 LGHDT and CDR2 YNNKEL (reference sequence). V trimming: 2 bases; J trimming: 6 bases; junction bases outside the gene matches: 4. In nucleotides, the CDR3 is TGTGCCAGCAGCCAACCGGGACAGGGCGCTGAAGCTTTCTTT. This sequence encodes CASSQPGQGAEAFF.